A selection of T cell receptor beta chains follows, all from one sample in a study of vaccination and CD4 T cells after COVID-19. Which antigens these TCRs recognize remains unknown. Via MiXCR, TCRdb re-called the PCR reads, giving one row per CDR3 protein. The sample has 20,000 to 25,000 distinct CDR3 sequences; under 65% are singletons. The sample consisted of CD4+ T cells from blood, cultured in vitro, taken after SARS-CoV-2 vaccination. All receptors come from a human donor who received a COVID-19 vaccine. CDR3s include the opening cysteine and the closing phenylalanine or tryptophan. A D gene is named only where the DNA matches it firmly. The size of a clone is reported for some rows only, either as once, few or many, or as a class for expanded clones.

D	size	V	J	CDR3	DNA
.	.	TRBV12-3/TRBV12-4	TRBJ1-6	CATAETGGSLYSPLHF	TGTGCCACAGCAGAAACGGGAGGCAGCCTTTATTCACCCCTCCACTTT
.	.	TRBV2	TRBJ1-2	CASRTDTNYGYTF	TGTGCCAGCAGGACTGACACTAACTATGGCTACACCTTC
.	few	TRBV20-1	TRBJ1-5	CSAESGPDQPQHF	TGCAGTGCGGAGTCCGGGCCCGATCAGCCCCAGCATTTT
TRBD2	once	TRBV6-2/TRBV6-3	TRBJ2-1	CASSKTSGGDFEQFF	TGTGCCAGCAGTAAGACTAGCGGGGGGGACTTTGAGCAGTTCTTC
TRBD1	.	TRBV30	TRBJ1-6	CAWSVRQGVRDSPLHF	TGTGCCTGGAGTGTAAGGCAGGGGGTTCGGGATTCACCCCTCCACTTT
TRBD2	.	TRBV7-2	TRBJ2-3	CASSLISGGATDTQYF	TGTGCCAGCAGTTTAATTAGCGGGGGGGCAACAGATACGCAGTATTTT
TRBD1	few	TRBV5-6	TRBJ1-6	CASSLARQGGSPLHF	TGTGCCAGCAGCTTAGCGAGGCAGGGGGGTTCACCCCTCCACTTT
.	.	TRBV10-3	TRBJ2-3	CAISVTAPTSTDTQYF	TGTGCCATCAGTGTTACAGCCCCAACTAGCACAGATACGCAGTATTTT
.	.	TRBV20-1	TRBJ2-3	CSAVGSGGDTQYF	TGCAGTGCCGTCGGCAGCGGAGGAGATACGCAGTATTTT
TRBD2	.	TRBV12-5	TRBJ2-1	CASGLEGGGLSYNEQFF	TGTGCTAGTGGTTTGGAGGGCGGGGGGCTTTCCTACAATGAGCAGTTCTTC
TRBD2	.	TRBV6-1	TRBJ2-7	CASSDSGGPYEQYF	TGTGCCAGCAGTGATTCGGGAGGGCCCTACGAGCAGTACTTC
TRBD1	.	TRBV7-9	TRBJ1-6	CASSFGTADNSPLHF	TGTGCCAGCAGCTTCGGGACAGCTGATAATTCACCCCTCCACTTT
.	.	TRBV12-3/TRBV12-4	TRBJ2-3	CASSPGVTDTQYF	TGTGCCAGCAGTCCTGGAGTGACAGATACGCAGTATTTT
.	.	TRBV5-1	TRBJ1-2	CASRISGYGYTF	TGCGCCAGCAGGATTTCAGGCTATGGCTACACCTTC
.	.	TRBV18	TRBJ2-5	CASSQDGQETQYF	TGTGCCAGCTCCCAGGACGGGCAAGAGACCCAGTACTTC
.	.	TRBV21-1	TRBJ1-5	CNGYLVGGNSNQPQHF	TGTAATGGGTATCTCGTAGGGGGAAATAGCAATCAGCCCCAGCATTTT
TRBD2	.	TRBV6-2/TRBV6-3	TRBJ2-7	CASSKDPGLRTYEQYF	TGTGCCAGCAGTAAGGACCCGGGACTAAGGACCTACGAGCAGTACTTC
.	few	TRBV20-1	TRBJ1-2	CSARDPWTAANYGYTF	TGCAGTGCTAGAGATCCTTGGACAGCAGCTAACTATGGCTACACCTTC
TRBD1	few	TRBV6-1	TRBJ2-6	CASSNKRQGSGSGANVLTF	TGTGCCAGCAGTAACAAAAGACAGGGTAGTGGCTCCGGGGCCAACGTCCTGACTTTC
.	.	TRBV12-3/TRBV12-4	TRBJ2-3	CASTPRDTDTQYF	TGTGCCAGCACCCCCCGGGACACAGATACGCAGTATTTT
TRBD1	few	TRBV24-1	TRBJ2-5	CATSPDSGGETQYF	TGTGCCACCAGTCCGGACTCAGGGGGAGAGACCCAGTACTTC
.	few	TRBV6-1	TRBJ1-5	CASSELGEYSTQHF	TGTGCCAGCAGTGAACTAGGGGAATACTCGACCCAGCATTTT
.	.	TRBV19	TRBJ2-5	CASTDSQETQYF	TGTGCCAGCACGGACAGCCAAGAGACCCAGTACTTC
TRBD2	.	TRBV6-1	TRBJ2-3	CASSLTSGGLRADTQYF	TGTGCCAGCAGTCTGACTAGCGGGGGCCTCCGAGCAGATACGCAGTATTTT
.	.	TRBV29-1	TRBJ1-1	CSVQKDGSRAEAFF	TGCAGCGTACAAAAGGATGGAAGTAGGGCTGAAGCTTTCTTT
TRBD1	medium-sized	TRBV20-1	TRBJ1-6	CSARDNRGGPLHF	TGCAGTGCTAGAGATAACAGGGGAGGACCCCTCCACTTT
.	.	TRBV5-4	TRBJ2-7	CASSTGTDRTYEQYF	TGTGCCAGCAGCACAGGGACTGACCGGACCTACGAGCAGTACTTC
TRBD2	.	TRBV7-2	TRBJ2-1	CASSFSTSGHSEQFF	TGTGCCAGCAGCTTTAGTACTAGCGGGCATTCGGAGCAGTTCTTC
.	few	TRBV27	TRBJ1-1	CASSSSGEAFF	TGTGCCAGCAGTTCCTCAGGGGAGGCTTTCTTT
TRBD1	.	TRBV19	TRBJ1-5	CASSTGGDSNQPQHF	TGTGCCAGTAGTACAGGGGGGGATAGCAATCAGCCCCAGCATTTT
TRBD1	.	TRBV6-1	TRBJ2-7	CASSAQGNEQYF	TGTGCCAGCAGTGCACAGGGGAACGAGCAGTACTTC
TRBD1	.	TRBV5-1	TRBJ1-5	CASSWGTGRLSDQPQHF	TGCGCCAGCAGCTGGGGGACAGGGCGCCTGTCCGATCAGCCCCAGCATTTT
TRBD1	.	TRBV30	TRBJ1-2	CAWTLDRDGYTF	TGTGCCTGGACCCTAGACAGGGATGGCTACACCTTC
TRBD1	.	TRBV2	TRBJ1-2	CASSVAGGVTF	TGTGCCAGCAGTGTGGCAGGGGGTGTCACCTTC
TRBD1	.	TRBV7-8	TRBJ2-2	CASSLGGQLNTGELFF	TGTGCCAGCAGCTTAGGGGGACAGCTAAACACCGGGGAGCTGTTTTTT
TRBD1	.	TRBV25-1	TRBJ2-5	CASSESRYRGMKVGETQYF	TGTGCCAGCAGTGAATCTCGATACAGGGGGATGAAGGTTGGAGAGACCCAGTACTTC
.	.	TRBV19	TRBJ2-5	CASSRQEQETQYF	TGTGCCAGTAGTCGACAGGAGCAAGAGACCCAGTACTTC
TRBD1	.	TRBV4-1	TRBJ1-3	CASSQDLDRGTGNTIYF	TGCGCCAGCAGCCAAGATCTGGACAGGGGGACTGGAAACACCATATATTTT
TRBD1	few	TRBV20-1	TRBJ1-6	CSARDSRGSSSYNSPLHF	TGCAGTGCCAGGGACAGTCGAGGGTCAAGCTCCTATAATTCACCCCTCCACTTT
TRBD1	.	TRBV7-8	TRBJ2-3	CASSRLPTGAGADTQYF	TGTGCCAGCAGCCGACTTCCGACAGGGGCTGGAGCAGATACGCAGTATTTT
TRBD1	.	TRBV6-1	TRBJ1-1	CASSPWGGAGGNTEAFF	TGTGCCAGCAGCCCCTGGGGGGGCGCAGGGGGGAACACTGAAGCTTTCTTT
.	.	TRBV2	TRBJ1-1	CASSEDSPEAFF	TGTGCCAGCAGTGAAGACTCCCCTGAAGCTTTCTTT
.	.	TRBV28	TRBJ2-5	CASSSPGAGKETQYF	TGTGCCAGTAGCTCCCCGGGGGCAGGGAAGGAGACCCAGTACTTC
TRBD1	.	TRBV6-4	TRBJ1-1	CASSEGFDRVTEAFF	TGTGCCAGCAGCGAAGGATTCGACAGGGTCACTGAAGCTTTCTTT
.	.	TRBV27	TRBJ2-2	CASSLFRARDTGELFF	TGTGCCAGCAGTTTATTCAGGGCTAGGGACACCGGGGAGCTGTTTTTT
.	.	TRBV20-1	TRBJ1-4	CSARRTGTNEKLFF	TGCAGTGCTAGAAGGACGGGAACTAATGAAAAACTGTTTTTT
TRBD1	.	TRBV6-1	TRBJ2-5	CASSAHRQGYQETQYF	TGTGCCAGCAGTGCACACAGACAGGGGTACCAAGAGACCCAGTACTTC
.	few	TRBV7-9	TRBJ1-1	CASSSKARDTEAFF	TGTGCCAGCAGCTCCAAGGCAAGGGACACTGAAGCTTTCTTT
TRBD1	.	TRBV6-1	TRBJ1-2	CASSAGTGNYGYTF	TGTGCCAGCAGTGCTGGGACAGGGAACTATGGCTACACCTTC
TRBD1	.	TRBV6-1	TRBJ2-1	CASSRDRGNNEQFF	TGTGCCAGCAGCCGCGACAGGGGGAACAATGAGCAGTTCTTC
.	.	TRBV23-1	TRBJ2-7	CASSQPGQPPTYEQYF	TGCGCCAGCAGTCAGCCGGGACAACCCCCTACCTACGAGCAGTACTTC
.	few	TRBV20-1	TRBJ2-5	CSARDWKQETQYF	TGCAGTGCACGGGACTGGAAACAAGAGACCCAGTACTTC
TRBD1	.	TRBV6-1	TRBJ2-3	CASSGTGVYQGTQYF	TGTGCCAGCAGTGGGACAGGGGTCTATCAGGGGACGCAGTATTTT
TRBD2	.	TRBV20-1	TRBJ2-5	CSAISGTSGGARKTQYF	TGCAGTGCAATTTCCGGGACTAGCGGGGGGGCTAGGAAGACCCAGTACTTC